This T cell receptor (beta chain) was profiled in a study of shared clonotypes between healthy human individuals (dated by TCRdb to 2018 to 2021). For context, the study as a whole: A couple of women and a few men aged 18 to 49 years were included in the cohort. To increase sequencing depth and limit assay-specific biases, different laboratories used diverse techniques to prepare libraries and sequence TCR repertoires. Between about 0.85 and 9.5 billion PBMCs per donor were obtained by leukapheresis. Blood TCR repertoires of about five healthy adults were deeply sequenced to estimate repertoire size and the extent of clonotype sharing between individuals. For each donor, three plates each were used for CD4 naive and CD4 memory, two plates were used for CD8 naive, and one plate was used for CD8 memory. Results and caveats for the whole study, not just this receptor: Compared with non-shared clonotypes, clonotypes shared by all four sorted-subset donors had higher generation probabilities. Pairwise subsampling indicated that sequencing depth was expected to affect the degree of clonotype sharing among donors. Because the study included a small number of donors, the genetic and exposure-history diversity represented was limited. Estimated clonotype richness was generally larger for naive than for memory subsets. Across a handful of donors, approximately 4.9% of naive CD4, approximately 3.5% of naive CD8, approximately 2.5% of memory CD4, and 0.3% to 0.45% of memory CD8 clonotypes were shared. Even with the large sequencing depth, rarefaction of the sorted-subset datasets indicated that sequencing was incomplete. Sampling was limited to blood, and TCR repertoires in tissue likely differ from TCR repertoires in blood.

Note on this clone: Its antigen remains unidentified. Per-base quality was not reported, and no clone a single base away is much larger than it.

CD8 naive samples consisted of CD45RO-negative cells that were positively selected for CCR7, yielding a CD45RA+CCR7+ population without TemRA cells. The donors were healthy, HIV-negative adults who had no recently reported acute infections or vaccinations. Every donor was a Caucasian adult residing in Nashville, Tennessee, USA. Blood was collected by leukapheresis, and PBMCs were isolated by Ficoll-Histopaque density gradient centrifugation and then cryopreserved in liquid nitrogen vapor phase. Purity and quantity of every magnetically sorted T cell population were checked by analytical flow cytometry. Each sorted fraction had its genomic DNA isolated and then quantified by UV absorbance on a Nanodrop 2000c. A distance of 14 bases separates the germline ends of V and J, which lose 6 bases and 8 bases respectively. For CDR1 and CDR2, the germline V gene lists SGHDT and YYEEEE. The CDR3 contains 12 residues, cysteine and phenylalanine counted. Only the CDR3 DNA stays, 36 bases, in frame from base 1.

Using the deep immunoSEQ assay, multiplex PCR amplified TCR CDR3 regions from genomic DNA. For each cell subset, the extracted genomic DNA was distributed evenly across all wells of several immunoSEQ 96-well plates, and each plate served as one replicate. For sorted subsets, roughly 200 ng of genomic DNA, equivalent to roughly 33,000 T cell genomes, went into each replicate PCR. Purified libraries were quantified with a Qubit 3.0 fluorometer, sized on a Bioanalyzer 2100, and re-quantified with the KAPA Library Quantification kit. Each immunoSEQ 96-well plate was sequenced on its own single-read 150-cycle Illumina NextSeq 550 flow cell. Per the original workflow: Because the immunoSEQ output included only junctional sequences and no quality scores, the filtering could not be the same as the filtering used for full-length reads. Sequences were annotated with PyIR, a Python wrapper for IgBLAST v1.9, and V/J genes and CDR3 were assigned using IMGT germline references. Reads with weak V/J assignments (E-value above 1e-6), missing CDR3, stop codons, out-of-frame junctions, or ambiguous translated residues were removed. V3J clonotypes were defined by identical inferred V gene, J gene, and CDR3 amino acid sequence. Percentage overlap between repertoires was computed as shared unique clonotypes divided by the size of the smaller repertoire. RTK rarefaction, the Chao1 estimator, and Recon v2.1 estimates of unobserved clonotypes were used to assess repertoire richness. Generation probabilities were computed with OLGA for all TCRbeta clonotypes obtained by the gDNA method from a few donors. Entries here come from immuneACCESS through TCRdb and include only in-frame sequences with V and J called. Some clones fail to appear in such tables; in the studies checked, an unresolved V gene covers under half of the shortfall, and the cause of the remainder is unknown. D and trimming were read from the DNA, whereas the V and J calls and clone size are those reported in that table. The sample table holds millions of clones, of which under 95% were seen once. 1.5% to 2% of the sample comes from the top ten.

In this chain, TRBV5-6 is recombined with TRBJ1-1; the D gene lacks a confident call. The TCR comes from a man aged 18 to 30 in good health. Some clones in this sample may be carry-over from other donors' samples. Sequenced: naive CD8+ T cells from PBMCs. Sample cell subset or site, as interpreted from the label and publication: CD45RA+CCR7+. The nucleotide sequence reads TGTGCCAGCACCCGTGGCCGGGAAGAAGCTTTCTTT. Its coded protein is CASTRGREEAFF.